The T cell receptor beta chain described here comes from a study of graft-versus-host responses after intestinal transplantation. Of note for this clone: Its specificity is unknown.

The CDR3 is made up of 14 amino acids. Germline values: CDR1 SGHRS, CDR2 YFSETQ. The ends were cut back, 2 bases at V and 1 base at J, with 6 bases in the middle. Sequencing was performed with immunoSEQ multiplex PCR; in TCRdb, only in-frame clones are kept and a portion is missing. The sample carries about 100,000 clones, roughly 90% recorded once. V and J are TRBV5-1 and TRBJ2-2; a weak D match, TRBD1 (5 bases). The TCR sequence derives from a human donor who was the organ donor for an intestinal transplant. The input for sequencing was unstimulated CD4+ T cells sorted from spleen or lymph node cells, taken before transplant. CDR3 coding DNA: TGCGCCAGCAGCTTTCAGGGGAACACCGGGGAGCTGTTTTTT. This gives the protein CASSFQGNTGELFF.